There are a few counts of the clone carrying this T cell receptor beta chain. This sample stems from a study of T-cell memory formation after mild COVID-19. TCRdb analysed the 5' RACE reads with MiXCR anew, one entry per CDR3 protein. The sample records hundreds of thousands of distinct CDR3 sequences, 20% to 25% being singletons. V shed 3 bases and J shed 1 base, with 14 bases lying between them. The CDR3 sequence is 15 residues long. CDR1 is DFQATT and CDR2 is SNEGSKA in the germline V gene (reference sequence). The source is an adult woman who had mild COVID-19 (a few samples of this study predate the infection). Cell type and time point are not known. What was sequenced was PBMCs or a T cell subset sorted from them (not recorded which). The genes are TRBV20-1 and TRBJ2-3, with D maybe TRBD2 (7 bases). CDR3 residues: CSASPRGAGTDTQYF. CDR3 bases: TGCAGTGCTAGCCCCCGGGGGGCCGGCACAGATACGCAGTATTTT.